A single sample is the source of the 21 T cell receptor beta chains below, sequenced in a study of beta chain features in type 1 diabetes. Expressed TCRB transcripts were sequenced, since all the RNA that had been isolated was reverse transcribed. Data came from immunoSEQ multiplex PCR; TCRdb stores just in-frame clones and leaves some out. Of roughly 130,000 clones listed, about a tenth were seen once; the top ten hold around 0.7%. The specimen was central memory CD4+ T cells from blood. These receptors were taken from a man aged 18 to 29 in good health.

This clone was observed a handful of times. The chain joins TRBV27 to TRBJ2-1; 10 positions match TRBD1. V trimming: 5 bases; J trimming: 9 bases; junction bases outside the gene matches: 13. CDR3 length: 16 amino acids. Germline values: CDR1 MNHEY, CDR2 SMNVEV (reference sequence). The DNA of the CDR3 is TGTGCCAGCAGTCCACTCCGGGACAGGGGCGGGGGTGAGCAGTTCTTC. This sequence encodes CASSPLRDRGGGEQFF.

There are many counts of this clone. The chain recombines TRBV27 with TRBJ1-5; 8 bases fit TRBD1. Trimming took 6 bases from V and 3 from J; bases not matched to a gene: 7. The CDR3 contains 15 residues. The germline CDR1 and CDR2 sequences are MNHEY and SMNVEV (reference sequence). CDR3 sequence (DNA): TGTGCCAGCAGACCTGCAGGGGGCAACAATCAGCCCCAGCATTTT. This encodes CASRPAGGNNQPQHF.

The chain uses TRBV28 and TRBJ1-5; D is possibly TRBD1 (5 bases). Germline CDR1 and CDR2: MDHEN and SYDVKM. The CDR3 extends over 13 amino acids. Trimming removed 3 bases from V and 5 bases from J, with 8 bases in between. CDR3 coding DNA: TGTGCCAGCAGTTTGAGGGACTATCAGCCCCAGCATTTT. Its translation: CASSLRDYQPQHF.

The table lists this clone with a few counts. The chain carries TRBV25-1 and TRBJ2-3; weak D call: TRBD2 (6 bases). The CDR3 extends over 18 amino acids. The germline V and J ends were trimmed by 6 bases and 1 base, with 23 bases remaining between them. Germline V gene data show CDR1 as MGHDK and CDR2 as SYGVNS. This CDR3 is CASRGRNPGGRGTDTQYF. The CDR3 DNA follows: TGTGCCAGCAGGGGGAGGAATCCGGGCGGACGGGGCACAGATACGCAGTATTTT.

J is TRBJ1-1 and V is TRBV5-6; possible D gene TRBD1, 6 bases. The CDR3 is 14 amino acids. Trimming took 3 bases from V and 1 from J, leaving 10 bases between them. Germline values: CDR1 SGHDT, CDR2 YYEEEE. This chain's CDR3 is CASSWGHTNTEAFF. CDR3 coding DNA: TGTGCCAGCAGCTGGGGACACACGAACACTGAAGCTTTCTTT.

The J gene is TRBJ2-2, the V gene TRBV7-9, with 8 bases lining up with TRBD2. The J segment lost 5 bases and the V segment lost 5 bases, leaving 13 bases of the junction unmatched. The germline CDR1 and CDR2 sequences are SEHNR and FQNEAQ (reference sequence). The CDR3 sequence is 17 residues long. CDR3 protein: CASSPTQGGGLTGELFF. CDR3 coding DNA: TGTGCCAGCAGCCCTACCCAGGGCGGGGGGCTTACCGGGGAGCTGTTTTTT.

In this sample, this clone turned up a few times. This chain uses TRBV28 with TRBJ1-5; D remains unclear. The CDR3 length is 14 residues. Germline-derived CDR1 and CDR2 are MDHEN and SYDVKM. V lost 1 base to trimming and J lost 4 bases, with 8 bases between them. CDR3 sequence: CASSLSIENQPQHF. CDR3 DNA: TGTGCCAGCAGTTTATCAATCGAGAATCAGCCCCAGCATTTT.

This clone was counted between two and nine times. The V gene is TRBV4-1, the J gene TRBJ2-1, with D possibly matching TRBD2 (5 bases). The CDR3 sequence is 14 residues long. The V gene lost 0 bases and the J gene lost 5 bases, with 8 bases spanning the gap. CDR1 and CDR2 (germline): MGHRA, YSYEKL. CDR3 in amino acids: CASSQDWGDNEQFF. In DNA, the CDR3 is TGCGCCAGCAGCCAAGATTGGGGAGACAATGAGCAGTTCTTC.

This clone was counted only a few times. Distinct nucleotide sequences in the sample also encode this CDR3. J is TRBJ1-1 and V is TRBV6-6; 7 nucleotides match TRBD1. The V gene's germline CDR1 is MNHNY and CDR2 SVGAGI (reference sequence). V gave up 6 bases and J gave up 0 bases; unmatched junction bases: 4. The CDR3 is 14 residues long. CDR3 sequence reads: CASSPGTVNTEAFF. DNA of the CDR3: TGTGCCAGCAGCCCCGGGACAGTGAACACTGAAGCTTTCTTT.

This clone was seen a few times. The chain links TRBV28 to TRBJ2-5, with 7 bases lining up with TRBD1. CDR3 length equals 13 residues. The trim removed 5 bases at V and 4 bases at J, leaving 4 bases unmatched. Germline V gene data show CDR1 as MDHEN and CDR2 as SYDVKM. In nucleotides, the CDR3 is TGTGCCAGCAGTGTAAGGGACAGAGAGACCCAGTACTTC. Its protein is CASSVRDRETQYF. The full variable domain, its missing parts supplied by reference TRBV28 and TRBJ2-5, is DVKVTQSSRYLVKRTGEKVFLECVQDMDHENMFWYRQDPGLGLRLIYFSYDVKMKEKGDIPEGYSVSREKKERFSLILESASTNQTSMYLCASSVRDRETQYFGPGTRLLVL.

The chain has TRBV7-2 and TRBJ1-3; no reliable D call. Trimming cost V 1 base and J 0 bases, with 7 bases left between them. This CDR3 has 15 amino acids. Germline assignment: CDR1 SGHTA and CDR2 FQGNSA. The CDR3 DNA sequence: TGTGCCAGCAGCTTAGACAGTCTCTCTGGAAACACCATATATTTT. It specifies CASSLDSLSGNTIYF.

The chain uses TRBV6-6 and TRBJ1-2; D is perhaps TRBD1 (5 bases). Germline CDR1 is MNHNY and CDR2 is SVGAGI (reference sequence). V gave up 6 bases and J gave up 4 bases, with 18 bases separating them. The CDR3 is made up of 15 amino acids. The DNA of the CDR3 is TGTGCCAGCAGACCCGATGGGGCAAAGGGCTATGGCTACACCTTC. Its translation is CASRPDGAKGYGYTF.

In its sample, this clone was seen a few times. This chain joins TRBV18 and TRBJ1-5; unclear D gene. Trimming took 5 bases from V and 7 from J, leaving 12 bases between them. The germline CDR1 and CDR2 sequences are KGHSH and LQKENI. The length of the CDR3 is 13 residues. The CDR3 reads CASSGDSKQPQHF. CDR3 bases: TGTGCCAGCTCAGGAGACTCAAAACAGCCCCAGCATTTT.

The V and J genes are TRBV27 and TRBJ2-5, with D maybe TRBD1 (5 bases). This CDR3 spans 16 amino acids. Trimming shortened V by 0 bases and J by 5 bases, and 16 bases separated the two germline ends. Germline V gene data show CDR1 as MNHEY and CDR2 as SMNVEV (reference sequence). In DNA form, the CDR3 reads TGTGCCAGCAGTTTATCCCCTCAGTCAAAGGGGGAGACCCAGTACTTC. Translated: CASSLSPQSKGETQYF.

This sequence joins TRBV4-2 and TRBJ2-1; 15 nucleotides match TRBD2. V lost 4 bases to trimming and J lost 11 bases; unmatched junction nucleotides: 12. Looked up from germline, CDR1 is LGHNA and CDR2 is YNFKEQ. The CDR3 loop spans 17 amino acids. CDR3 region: CASSPAGRTSGGGQQFF. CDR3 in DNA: TGTGCCAGCAGCCCAGCAGGTCGGACTAGCGGGGGGGGACAGCAGTTCTTC.

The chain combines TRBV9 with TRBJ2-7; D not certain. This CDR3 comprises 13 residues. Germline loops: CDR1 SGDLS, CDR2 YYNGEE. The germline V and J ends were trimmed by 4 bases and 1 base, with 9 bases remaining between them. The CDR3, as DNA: TGTGCCAGCAGCTTGAGCGATTCCTACGAGCAGTACTTC. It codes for CASSLSDSYEQYF.

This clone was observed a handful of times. The CDR3 reads CASSEAQDYGYTF. The CDR3 DNA follows: TGTGCCAGCAGTGAAGCCCAGGACTATGGCTACACCTTC. The chain couples TRBV6-5 to TRBJ1-2, with unresolved D. Deletions cut 5 bases from V and 3 bases from J, with 10 bases between. CDR1 MNHEY and CDR2 SVGAGI come from the germline V gene. CDR3 length equals 13 residues.

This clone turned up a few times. This chain's CDR3 is CASSYSAGQPYGYTF. CDR3 in DNA: TGTGCCAGCAGTTACTCTGCGGGACAGCCCTATGGCTACACCTTC. The chain has TRBV6-5 and TRBJ1-2, with TRBD1 matching 7 bases. V trimming: 0 bases; J trimming: 4 bases; junction bases outside the gene matches: 5. Germline V gene lookup returns CDR1 MNHEY and CDR2 SVGAGI. The CDR3 runs 15 residues.

In nucleotides, the CDR3 is TGCGCCAGCAGGGAAGACAGGGGGCGAGGGTTTGTTCAGTACTTC. As protein: CASREDRGRGFVQYF. This rearrangement joins TRBV4-1 to TRBJ2-4, with 10 bases aligning to TRBD1. The ends lost 6 bases at V and 11 bases at J; junction bases unmatched: 13. Germline CDR1 MGHRA, CDR2 YSYEKL. This CDR3 region has 15 residues.

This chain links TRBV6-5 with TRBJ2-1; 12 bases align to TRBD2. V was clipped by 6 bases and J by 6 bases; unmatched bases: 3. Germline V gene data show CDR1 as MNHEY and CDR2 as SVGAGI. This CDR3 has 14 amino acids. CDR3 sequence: CASSLGLAGNEQFF. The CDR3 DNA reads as TGTGCCAGCAGCTTGGGACTAGCGGGCAATGAGCAGTTCTTC.

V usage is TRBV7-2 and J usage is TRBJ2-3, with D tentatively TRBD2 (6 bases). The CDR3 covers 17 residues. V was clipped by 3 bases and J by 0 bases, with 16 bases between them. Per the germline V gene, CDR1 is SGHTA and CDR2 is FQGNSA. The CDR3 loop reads CASSFYIAASSTDTQYF. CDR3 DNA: TGTGCCAGCAGCTTTTACATAGCGGCGTCTAGCACAGATACGCAGTATTTT.